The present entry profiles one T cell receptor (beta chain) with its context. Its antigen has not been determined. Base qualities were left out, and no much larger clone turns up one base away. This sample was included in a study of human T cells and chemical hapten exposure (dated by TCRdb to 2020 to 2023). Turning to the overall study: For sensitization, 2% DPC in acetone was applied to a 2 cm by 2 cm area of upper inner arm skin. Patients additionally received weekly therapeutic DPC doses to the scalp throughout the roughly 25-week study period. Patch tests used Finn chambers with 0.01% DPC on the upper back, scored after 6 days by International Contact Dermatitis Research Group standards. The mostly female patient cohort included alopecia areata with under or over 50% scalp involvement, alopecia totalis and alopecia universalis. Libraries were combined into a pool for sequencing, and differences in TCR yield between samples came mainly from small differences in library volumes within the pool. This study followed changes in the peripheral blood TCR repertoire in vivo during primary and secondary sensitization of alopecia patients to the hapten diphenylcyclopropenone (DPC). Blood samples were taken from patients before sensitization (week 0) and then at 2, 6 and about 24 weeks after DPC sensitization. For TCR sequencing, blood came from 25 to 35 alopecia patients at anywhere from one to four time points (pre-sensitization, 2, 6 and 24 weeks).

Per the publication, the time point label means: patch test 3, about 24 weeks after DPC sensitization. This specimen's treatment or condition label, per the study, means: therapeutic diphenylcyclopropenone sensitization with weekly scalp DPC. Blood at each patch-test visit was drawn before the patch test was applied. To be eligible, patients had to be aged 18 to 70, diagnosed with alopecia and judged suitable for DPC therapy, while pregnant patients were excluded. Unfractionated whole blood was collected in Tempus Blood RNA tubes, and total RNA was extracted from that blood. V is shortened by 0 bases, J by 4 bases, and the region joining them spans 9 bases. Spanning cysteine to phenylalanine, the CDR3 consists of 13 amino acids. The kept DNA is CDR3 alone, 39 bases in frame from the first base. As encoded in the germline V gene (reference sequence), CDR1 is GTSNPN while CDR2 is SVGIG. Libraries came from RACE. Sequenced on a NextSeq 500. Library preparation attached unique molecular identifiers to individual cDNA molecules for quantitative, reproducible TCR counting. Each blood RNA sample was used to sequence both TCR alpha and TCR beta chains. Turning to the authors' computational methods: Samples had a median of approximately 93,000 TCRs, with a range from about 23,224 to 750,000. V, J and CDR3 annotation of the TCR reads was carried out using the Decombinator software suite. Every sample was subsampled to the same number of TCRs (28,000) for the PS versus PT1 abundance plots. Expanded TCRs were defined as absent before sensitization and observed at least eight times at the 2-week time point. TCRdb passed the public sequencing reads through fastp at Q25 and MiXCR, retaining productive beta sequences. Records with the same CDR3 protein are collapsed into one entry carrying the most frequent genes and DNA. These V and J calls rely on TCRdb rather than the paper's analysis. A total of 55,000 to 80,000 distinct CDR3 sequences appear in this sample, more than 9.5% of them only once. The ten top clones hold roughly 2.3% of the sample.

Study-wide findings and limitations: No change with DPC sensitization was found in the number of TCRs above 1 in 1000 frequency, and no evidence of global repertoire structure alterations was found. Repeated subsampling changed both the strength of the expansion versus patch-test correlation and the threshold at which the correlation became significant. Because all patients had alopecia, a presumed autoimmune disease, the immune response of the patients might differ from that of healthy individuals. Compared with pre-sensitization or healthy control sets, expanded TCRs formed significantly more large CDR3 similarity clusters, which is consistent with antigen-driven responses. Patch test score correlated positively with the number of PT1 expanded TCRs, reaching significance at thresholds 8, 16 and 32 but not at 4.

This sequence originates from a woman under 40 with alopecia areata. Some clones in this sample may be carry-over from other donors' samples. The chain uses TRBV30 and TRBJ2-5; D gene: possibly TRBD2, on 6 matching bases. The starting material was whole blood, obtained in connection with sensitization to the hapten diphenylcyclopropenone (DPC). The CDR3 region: CAWSVGLTETQYF. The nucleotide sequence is TGTGCCTGGAGTGTAGGACTAACAGAGACCCAGTACTTC.